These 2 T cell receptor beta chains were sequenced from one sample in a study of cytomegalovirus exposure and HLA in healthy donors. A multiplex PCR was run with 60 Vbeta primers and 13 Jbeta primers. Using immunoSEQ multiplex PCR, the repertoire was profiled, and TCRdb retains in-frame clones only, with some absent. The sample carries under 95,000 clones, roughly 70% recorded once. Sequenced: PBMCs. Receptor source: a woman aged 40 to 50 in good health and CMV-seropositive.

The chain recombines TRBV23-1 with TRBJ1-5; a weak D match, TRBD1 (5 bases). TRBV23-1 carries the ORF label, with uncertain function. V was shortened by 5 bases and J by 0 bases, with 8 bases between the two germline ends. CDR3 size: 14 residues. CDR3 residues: CASSVGLSNQPQHF. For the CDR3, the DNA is TGCGCCAGCAGTGTGGGACTTAGCAATCAGCCCCAGCATTTT.

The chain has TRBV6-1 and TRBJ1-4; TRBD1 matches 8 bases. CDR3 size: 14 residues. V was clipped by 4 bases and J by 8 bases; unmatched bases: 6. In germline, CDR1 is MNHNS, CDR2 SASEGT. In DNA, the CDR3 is TGTGCCAGCAGTGTAGACAGGGGAAGCGAAAAACTGTTTTTT. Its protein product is CASSVDRGSEKLFF.